The rows below give T cell receptor beta chains drawn from one sample of a study of blood T cells in healthy people across ages. MiXCR, run by TCRdb on the 5' RACE reads, gives a single entry per CDR3 protein. Of fewer than 800,000 distinct CDR3 sequences in the sample, about 30% were seen once. The sequenced material came from blood. The receptors stem from a woman older than 75 in good health. Each CDR3 is given with its conserved first and last residue. Fields, in order: V gene, J gene, CDR3 protein.

v_gene: TRBV7-8
j_gene: TRBJ1-5
CDR3aa: CASSFMGARSNQPQHF

v_gene: TRBV29-1
j_gene: TRBJ2-1
CDR3aa: CSVASYNEQFF

v_gene: TRBV20-1
j_gene: TRBJ2-5
CDR3aa: CSPTGTPGGEQYF

v_gene: TRBV12-3/TRBV12-4
j_gene: TRBJ2-3
CDR3aa: CASSPDRQTDTQYF

v_gene: TRBV25-1
j_gene: TRBJ1-6
CDR3aa: CASGRGSYNSPLHF

v_gene: TRBV4-1
j_gene: TRBJ2-5
CDR3aa: CASSQEDNQETQYF

v_gene: TRBV12-3/TRBV12-4
j_gene: TRBJ1-2
CDR3aa: CARRVGGARDRYGYTF

v_gene: TRBV20-1
j_gene: TRBJ2-5
CDR3aa: CSASGRSNERYF

v_gene: TRBV27
j_gene: TRBJ1-4
CDR3aa: CASSLYGTGGGKLFF

v_gene: TRBV20-1
j_gene: TRBJ1-1
CDR3aa: CSAPRPDRVDTEAFF

v_gene: TRBV4-1
j_gene: TRBJ1-6
CDR3aa: CASSLEGPYNSPLHF

v_gene: TRBV6-2/TRBV6-3
j_gene: TRBJ1-1
CDR3aa: CASSPNRGLMNTEAFF

v_gene: TRBV20-1
j_gene: TRBJ1-3
CDR3aa: CSARVRRRNTIYF

v_gene: TRBV12-5
j_gene: TRBJ1-6
CDR3aa: CASGLTVNSPLHF

v_gene: TRBV2
j_gene: TRBJ1-2
CDR3aa: CASRRTQVPYGYTF

v_gene: TRBV7-2
j_gene: TRBJ2-7
CDR3aa: CASSLASGSDYEQYF

v_gene: TRBV5-1
j_gene: TRBJ2-1
CDR3aa: CASSRGSQRDEQFF

v_gene: TRBV15
j_gene: TRBJ2-5
CDR3aa: CATSRGAGQQETQYF

v_gene: TRBV7-9
j_gene: TRBJ1-6
CDR3aa: CASSLDGFSPLHF

v_gene: TRBV20-1
j_gene: TRBJ2-1
CDR3aa: CSAGKDSRRGTDEQFF

v_gene: TRBV19
j_gene: TRBJ2-7
CDR3aa: CASSISAGGSYEQYF

v_gene: TRBV6-2/TRBV6-3
j_gene: TRBJ2-5
CDR3aa: CASTQPQETQYF

v_gene: TRBV20-1
j_gene: TRBJ2-5
CDR3aa: CSATFGGAWGQYF

v_gene: TRBV7-8
j_gene: TRBJ2-7
CDR3aa: CASSVTDRGTHYEQYF

v_gene: TRBV14
j_gene: TRBJ2-5
CDR3aa: CASSRDRGAYNEQYF

v_gene: TRBV4-3
j_gene: TRBJ2-1
CDR3aa: CASSQDEAGVLRKQFF

v_gene: TRBV11-3
j_gene: TRBJ2-1
CDR3aa: CASSFGTRSSYNEQFF

v_gene: TRBV6-4
j_gene: TRBJ2-1
CDR3aa: CASSDGLAGGHEQFF

v_gene: TRBV5-5
j_gene: TRBJ2-7
CDR3aa: CTSSTRPPDEQYF

v_gene: TRBV7-2
j_gene: TRBJ2-7
CDR3aa: CASSEGPGTVRSYEQYF

v_gene: TRBV19
j_gene: TRBJ1-5
CDR3aa: CASSMGMGPQHF

v_gene: TRBV9
j_gene: TRBJ1-5
CDR3aa: CASSRGGTNQPQHF

v_gene: TRBV29-1
j_gene: TRBJ2-4
CDR3aa: CSVLDRGNMGEQYF

v_gene: TRBV5-1
j_gene: TRBJ2-1
CDR3aa: CASSWDVEQFF

v_gene: TRBV10-3
j_gene: TRBJ1-1
CDR3aa: CAISEGAGGLTEAFF

v_gene: TRBV27
j_gene: TRBJ2-7
CDR3aa: CASSPRPTGAAFYEQYF

v_gene: TRBV7-2
j_gene: TRBJ1-1
CDR3aa: CTSSRSGQGARGAFF

v_gene: TRBV3-1
j_gene: -
CDR3aa: CASTDLRAGRETQYF

v_gene: TRBV5-6
j_gene: TRBJ2-1
CDR3aa: CASSGGPESYNEQFF

v_gene: TRBV6-5
j_gene: TRBJ1-6
CDR3aa: CASSYVQGGNSPLHF

v_gene: TRBV6-5
j_gene: TRBJ2-7
CDR3aa: CASSYSGLTPYEQYF

v_gene: TRBV5-1
j_gene: TRBJ2-5
CDR3aa: CASRTTSGGLQWETQYF

v_gene: TRBV29-1
j_gene: TRBJ2-7
CDR3aa: CSVTQGPEQYF

v_gene: TRBV10-2
j_gene: TRBJ1-2
CDR3aa: CASGARGFNYGYTF

v_gene: TRBV20-1
j_gene: TRBJ2-7
CDR3aa: CSASVPSYEQYF

v_gene: TRBV6-1
j_gene: TRBJ2-1
CDR3aa: CASSEAPNEQFF

v_gene: TRBV12-3/TRBV12-4
j_gene: TRBJ2-7
CDR3aa: CAGNIVRDRSSYEQYF

v_gene: TRBV20-1
j_gene: TRBJ2-5
CDR3aa: CSGNGGGNQETQYF

v_gene: TRBV10-1
j_gene: TRBJ2-7
CDR3aa: CASSESGGSYEQYF

v_gene: TRBV24-1
j_gene: TRBJ2-5
CDR3aa: CATSDALLGTSVQETQYF

v_gene: TRBV5-1
j_gene: TRBJ2-1
CDR3aa: CASSSSGGAYSEQFF

v_gene: TRBV6-5
j_gene: TRBJ1-2
CDR3aa: CASSYDNYGYTF

v_gene: TRBV10-3
j_gene: TRBJ1-6
CDR3aa: CAIRGTGNSPLHF

v_gene: TRBV7-2
j_gene: TRBJ2-4
CDR3aa: CASGLSSGRQYF